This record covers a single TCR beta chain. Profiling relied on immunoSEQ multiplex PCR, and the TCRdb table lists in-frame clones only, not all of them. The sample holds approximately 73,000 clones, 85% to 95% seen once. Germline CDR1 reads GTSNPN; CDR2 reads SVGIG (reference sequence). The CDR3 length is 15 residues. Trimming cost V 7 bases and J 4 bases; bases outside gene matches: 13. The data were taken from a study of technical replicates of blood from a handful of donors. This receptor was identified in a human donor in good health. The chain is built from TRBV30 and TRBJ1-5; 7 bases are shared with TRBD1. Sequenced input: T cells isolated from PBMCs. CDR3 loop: CAFSYIDRVNQPQHF. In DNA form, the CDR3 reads TGTGCCTTCTCATATATTGACAGGGTAAATCAGCCCCAGCATTTT. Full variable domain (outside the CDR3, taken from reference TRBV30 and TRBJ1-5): SQTIHQWPATLVQPVGSPLSLECTVEGTSNPNLYWYRQAAGRGLQLLFYSVGIGQISSEVPQNLSASRPQDRQFILSSKKLLLSDSGFYLCAFSYIDRVNQPQHFGDGTRLSIL.